This T cell receptor beta chain stems from a study of blood T cell repertoires in COVID-19. Membership in each cohort depended on participant-reported clinical history. J gave up 11 bases and V 2 bases, and 8 bases lay outside the gene matches. This CDR3 is 13 amino acids long. Germline V gene sequence: CDR1 SGHRS, CDR2 YFSETQ. The assay was immunoSEQ multiplex PCR, and TCRdb's table has in-frame clones only and misses some. The table has about 320,000 clones, more than 75% seen once. The sample consisted of PBMCs or T cells enriched from blood (not recorded which). The V gene is TRBV5-1, the J gene TRBJ1-1; TRBD1 matches at 8 bases. The receptor's source is a man between 60 and 75 years old who had recovered from COVID-19. Written as DNA, the CDR3 is TGCGCCAGCAGCTTTACAGGGGGGAGTAGTGCTTTCTTT. Translated, it gives CASSFTGGSSAFF.